The source of this T cell receptor (beta chain) is a study of blood T cell repertoires in COVID-19. Participants' reported clinical history set cohort assignment. The ends were cut back, 5 bases at V and 5 bases at J, with 19 bases in the middle. CDR3 size: 16 residues. Germline V gene lookup returns CDR1 SEHNR and CDR2 FQNEAQ (reference sequence). Under the authors' procedure: The assay estimated nucleated cells by amplifying reference gene primers. Assay: immunoSEQ multiplex PCR; the TCRdb copy retains only in-frame clones and omits some. The DNA gave D and trimming, while V, J and clone size come from that table. The sample records about 210,000 clones, approximately 86% being singletons.

The sample comprised PBMCs or T cells enriched from blood (not recorded which). The chain couples TRBV7-9 to TRBJ2-1, with D perhaps TRBD2 (5 bases). The receptor was derived from a middle-aged woman with acute COVID-19. CDR3 nucleotide sequence: TGTGCCAGCAGCCCCCTAGGTGGGAGAGTGAACAATGAGCAGTTCTTC. Amino acid sequence: CASSPLGGRVNNEQFF.